What follows is one TCR beta chain and its context. Its antigen is undetermined. The data derive from a study of neoadjuvant nivolumab and ipilimumab in lung cancer. Study context: Nivolumab 3 mg/kg was given days 1, 15 and 29, plus ipilimumab 1 mg/kg day 1 in combination.

Clones were read by immunoSEQ multiplex PCR, and TCRdb kept only the in-frame ones, dropping some. The sample shows 45,000 to 55,000 clones, around 88% of them seen only once. Trimming removed 2 bases from V and 4 bases from J, with 8 bases in between. This CDR3 region has 13 residues. The germline gives CDR1 KGHSH, CDR2 LQKENI. Study-level points and caveats: Blood richness before therapy tracked richness in tumors resected after neoadjuvant therapy.

The chain couples TRBV18 to TRBJ1-1, with no clear D. The input for sequencing was blood, taken before neoadjuvant nivolumab, alone or with ipilimumab. This sequence was found in an adult with non-small cell lung cancer. Some clones in this sample may be carry-over from other donors' samples. The CDR3 here is CASSPVGSTEAFF. The CDR3 DNA is TGTGCCAGCTCACCAGTGGGGAGCACTGAAGCTTTCTTT.